This TCR beta chain was sequenced for a study of T cells in Graves' hyperthyroidism and ophthalmopathy. Study-level information: Once the initial diagnosis was made, peripheral blood was obtained before any treatment.

This clonotype was counted at least ten times. Its matching antigen is unknown. Amplification yielded TCR beta CDR3 regions, with RNA transcripts as the source. TCR CDR3 regions were first amplified by RT-PCR with HTBI primers. One entry per CDR3 protein results from TCRdb running MiXCR on the multiplex PCR reads. Found here are under 400,000 distinct CDR3 sequences, 16% of them singletons; the top ten hold roughly 33%. Study-wide findings and caveats: Ophthalmopathy and stable hyperthyroidism were told apart by a 13 V-J model.

Aged 18 to 65, the patients had hyperthyroidism that was newly diagnosed and had lasted under 2 months. V was clipped by 4 bases and J by 3 bases, with 13 bases between them. Germline values: CDR1 SNHLY, CDR2 FYNNEI. This CDR3 has 14 residues. The sequence derives from a man aged 25-45 years with Graves' hyperthyroidism. V and J are TRBV2 and TRBJ2-7; the D is unclear. Sequencing was performed on blood. The chain's CDR3 is CASSGPRSGYEQYF. The CDR3 nucleotides are TGTGCCAGCAGTGGGCCCAGAAGTGGCTACGAGCAGTACTTC.